What follows is one T cell receptor beta chain and its context. This clone was observed a handful of times. Which antigen it targets is not known. The sample holds no much larger clone one base away, and base qualities are not on file. The record originates from a study of PD-1 blockade in classical Hodgkin lymphoma (dated by TCRdb to 2020 to 2022). Background for the entire study: Nivolumab dosing was 3 mg/kg intravenously every 2 weeks, continuing until either disease progression or unacceptable toxicity. A peripheral blood immune signature of response to PD-1 blockade in classical Hodgkin lymphoma was defined using TCR beta sequencing and CyTOF.

V lost 3 bases and J lost 4 bases; the stretch between them is 7 bases long. Taken from cysteine to phenylalanine, the CDR3 has 12 residues. This entry keeps only the CDR3 DNA: 36 bases, framed from base 1. The germline V gene specifies SGHAT as CDR1 and FQNNGV as CDR2. Beyond this particular receptor, the publication reports: By C4D1, a significant rise was seen in CD4+ TCR diversity but not in CD8+ TCR diversity (p=0.0027 vs p=0.16), and the rise was most apparent among complete responders (p=0.02). Baseline diversity similar to that of newly diagnosed patients was observed in trial patients achieving complete response, whereas significantly lower diversity was observed in partial responders and progressors. Newly diagnosed patients were reported to have lower baseline TCR diversity than healthy donors, and relapsed/refractory patients were reported to have lower baseline TCR diversity still. The study was limited to a single clinical trial cohort, and causes of repertoire differences, possibly disease activity or prior therapy, remained undefined. Lower diversity was observed in patients in whom nivolumab was started less than 1 year after ASCT, and these patients were excluded from later analyses so that confounding by immune reconstitution would be avoided.

The label giving this sample's time point can be read as: cycle 2 day 1 (C2D1) of nivolumab. All trial patients had relapsed after autologous stem cell transplantation, with cohorts A, B and C differing in prior brentuximab vedotin exposure. A total of under 70 patients with relapsed/refractory classical Hodgkin lymphoma made up the trial cohort, and each patient's best overall response was complete response, partial response or progressive disease. Single-agent nivolumab was administered to trial patients in the multi-cohort phase II CheckMate 205 trial. An independent review committee assessed best overall response by applying the 2007 International Working Group response criteria. PBMCs from the trial were collected at three points: immediately before nivolumab initiation (C1D1), and during therapy at cycle 2 day 1 and cycle 4 day 1. Peripheral blood was collected in 8 mL Vacutainer Cell Preparation Tubes, from which PBMCs were isolated by centrifugation and then cryopreserved.

The Qiagen DNeasy kit was used to extract genomic DNA from unsorted PBMCs and from the negatively selected CD4+ and CD8+ fractions. TCR beta CDR3 regions were amplified by immunoSEQ multiplex PCR using primers annealing to V and J segments. A synthetic immune receptor repertoire was used to minimize amplification bias, and any residual bias was removed computationally once sequencing was done. In the original analysis: Repertoire diversity was quantified as the Shannon entropy index using custom Python scripts. Unsorted, CD4+ and CD8+ repertoires were examined separately, except in combined analyses, for which CD4+ and CD8+ sequences were merged in silico. Clonal expansion was defined as a frequency increase of at least 2-fold after treatment compared with C1D1, and clones undetected at baseline were assigned a pseudocount of 0.5. Clones with 0 or 1 copy at C1D1 were defined as singleton clones, while clones with 2 or more copies were defined as non-singleton clones. Clones expanded in unsorted samples were assigned a CD4+, CD8+ or unknown annotation through matching of protein sequences in sorted samples from the same patient. Wilcoxon tests were applied to paired samples to test diversity changes from C1D1 to C4D1. The table comes from immuneACCESS by way of TCRdb, which keeps in-frame sequences with V and J called. Part of the clones is missing from these tables; in studies checked, under half for an unresolved V gene and the rest for unknown reasons. D and trimming come from the DNA, and the V and J calls and clone size come from that table. The sample data list more than 35,000 clones, and approximately 82% of these were observed just once. Less than 20% of the sample comes from the top ten.

This TCR was recovered from a human donor with classical Hodgkin lymphoma. The chain uses TRBV11-2 and TRBJ2-7, with TRBD2 as a weak D call on 5 bases. Sequenced material: peripheral blood mononuclear cells (PBMCs), taken before the second cycle of nivolumab. The bases are TGTGCCAGCAGCTTTACGGGGTACGAGCAGTACTTC. The resulting protein is CASSFTGYEQYF.